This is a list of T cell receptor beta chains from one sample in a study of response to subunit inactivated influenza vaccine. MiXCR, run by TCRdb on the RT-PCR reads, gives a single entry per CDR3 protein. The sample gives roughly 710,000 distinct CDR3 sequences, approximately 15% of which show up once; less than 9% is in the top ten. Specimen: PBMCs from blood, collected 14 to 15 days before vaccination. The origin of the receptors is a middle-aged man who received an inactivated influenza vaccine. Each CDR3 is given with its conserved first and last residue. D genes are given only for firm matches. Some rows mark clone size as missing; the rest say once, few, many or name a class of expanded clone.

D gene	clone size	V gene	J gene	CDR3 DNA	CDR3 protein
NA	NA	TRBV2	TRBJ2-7	TGTGCCAGCAGTGCCGGGACCCCCTACGAGCAGTACTTC	CASSAGTPYEQYF
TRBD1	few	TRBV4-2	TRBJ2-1	TGTGCCAGCAGAAACAGGGGCCCCTTAAATGAGCAGTTCTTC	CASRNRGPLNEQFF
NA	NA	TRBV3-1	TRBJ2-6	TGTGCCAGCAGCCCCCAACCAACAGGCCCCGGGGCCAACGTCCTGACTTTC	CASSPQPTGPGANVLTF
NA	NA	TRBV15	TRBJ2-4	TGTGCCACCAGCTCGCGGGCGTCGAACATTCAGTACTTC	CATSSRASNIQYF
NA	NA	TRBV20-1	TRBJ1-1	TGCAGTGCTAACCGGGGGACAACGAACACTGAAGCTTTCTTT	CSANRGTTNTEAFF
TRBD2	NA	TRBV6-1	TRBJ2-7	TGTGCCAGCAGTCGCCATTCTAGCGGGCGTTCCCCCTACGAGCAGTACTTC	CASSRHSSGRSPYEQYF
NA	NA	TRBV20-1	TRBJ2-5	TGCAGTGCCAGACGAAGGGGTACACAAGAGACCCAGTACTTC	CSARRRGTQETQYF
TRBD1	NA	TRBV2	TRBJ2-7	TGTGCCAGCACTCCGGACAGGTTCCCTCCCGAGCAGTACTTC	CASTPDRFPPEQYF
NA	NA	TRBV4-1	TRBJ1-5	TGCGCCAGCAGCCAAGAAGTCAGACCTTTTCGCAATCAGCCCCAGCATTTT	CASSQEVRPFRNQPQHF
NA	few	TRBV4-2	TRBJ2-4	TGTGCCAGCAGCCAAGAGGTGGGGCTAGCCAAAAACATTCAGTACTTC	CASSQEVGLAKNIQYF
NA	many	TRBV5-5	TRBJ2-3	TGTGCCAGCAGCTTACAGCCCGTCCCCAGCACAGATACGCAGTATTTT	CASSLQPVPSTDTQYF